A single sample is the source of the 10 T cell receptor beta chains below, sequenced in a study of neurological immune-mediated disorders. TCRdb called the 5' RACE reads again in MiXCR, with one record for every CDR3 protein. The sample carries 50,000 or so distinct CDR3 sequences, about a tenth recorded once. Sequenced: PBMCs. The receptors come from a woman in her thirties or forties with HTLV-1-associated myelopathy (HAM/TSP).

Many counts were recorded for this clonotype. The chain combines TRBV6-5 with TRBJ2-7; TRBD2 aligns across 12 bases. The ends lost 2 bases at V and 2 bases at J; junction bases unmatched: 7. Germline CDR1 is MNHEY and CDR2 is SVGAGI. The CDR3 covers 17 residues. The CDR3 loop is CASSYETSGGQTYEQYF. CDR3 nucleotide sequence: TGTGCCAGCAGTTACGAGACTAGCGGGGGTCAGACCTACGAGCAGTACTTC.

This clonotype was found many times. The gene calls are TRBV5-1 and TRBJ2-3; 7 nucleotides match TRBD1. The CDR3 spans 16 residues. Trimming removed 1 base from V and 2 bases from J; junction bases left unmatched: 7. Germline values: CDR1 SGHRS, CDR2 YFSETQ. The CDR3 spells CASSLPVGQLTDTQYF. CDR3 coding DNA: TGCGCCAGCAGCTTGCCGGTGGGACAGCTCACAGATACGCAGTATTTT.

This clonotype has at least ten counts. The chain carries TRBV7-2 and TRBJ2-7; 8 bases align to TRBD2. CDR3 length: 15 residues. J was trimmed by 3 bases and V by 2 bases; bases with no gene match: 6. CDR1 is SGHTA and CDR2 is FQGNSA in the germline V gene. The CDR3 loop is CASSLNGGDGYEQYF. CDR3 nucleotides: TGTGCCAGCAGCTTAAACGGGGGGGACGGCTACGAGCAGTACTTC.

In its sample, this clonotype was seen many times. The V call is TRBV4-3, the J call TRBJ2-5; D gene ambiguous. Germline CDR1 reads LGHNA; CDR2 reads YSLEER. There are 14 residues in the CDR3. The V gene lost 2 bases and the J gene lost 5 bases, with 12 bases spanning the gap. The CDR3 sequence is CASSQTWLTETQYF. The CDR3, as DNA: TGCGCCAGCAGCCAAACATGGCTTACGGAGACCCAGTACTTC.

This clonotype was seen at least ten times. The chain uses TRBV5-1 and TRBJ2-3; 7 bases fit TRBD2. CDR3 size: 16 residues. Germline V lookup: CDR1 SGHRS, CDR2 YFSETQ. The J segment lost 0 bases and the V segment lost 0 bases, leaving 4 bases of the junction unmatched. CDR3 protein: CASSLALAVSTDTQYF. The CDR3 DNA reads TGCGCCAGCAGCTTGGCGCTAGCGGTTAGCACAGATACGCAGTATTTT.

This clonotype was picked up many times. V gene TRBV6-2 or TRBV6-3 combines with J gene TRBJ1-5; D gene uncertain. Trimming cost V 4 bases and J 3 bases, with 16 bases left between them. Germline-derived CDR1 and CDR2 are MNHEY and SVGEGT. CDR3 length: 16 residues. CDR3 in amino acids: CASSSTPDGVNQPQHF. As DNA, the CDR3 is TGTGCCAGCAGTTCAACCCCGGACGGGGTCAATCAGCCCCAGCATTTT.

This clonotype was counted ten times or more. CDR3 residues: CASSQLAESTDTQYF. CDR3 coding DNA: TGCGCCAGCTCTCAGCTAGCGGAAAGCACAGATACGCAGTATTTT. This chain joins TRBV5-1 and TRBJ2-3, with 7 bases aligning to TRBD2. Germline V lookup: CDR1 SGHRS, CDR2 YFSETQ. The CDR3 runs 15 residues. J was trimmed by 0 bases and V by 7 bases; bases with no gene match: 8. Supplemented by reference TRBV5-1 and TRBJ2-3, the full variable domain reads KAGVTQTPRYLIKTRGQQVTLSCSPISGHRSVSWYQQTPGQGLQFLFEYFSETQRNKGNFPGRFSGRQFSNSRSEMNVSTLELGDSALYLCASSQLAESTDTQYFGPGTRLTVL.

This clonotype was picked up many times. The V gene is TRBV6-6, the J gene TRBJ1-2; TRBD1 matches at 7 bases. The CDR3 spans 16 residues. The V segment lost 2 bases and the J segment 2 bases; nucleotides outside the gene matches: 8. Germline lookup yields CDR1 MNHNY and CDR2 SVGAGI (reference sequence). The CDR3 protein is CASSYPTGTANYGYTF. For the CDR3, the DNA is TGTGCCAGCAGTTACCCCACCGGGACAGCGAACTATGGCTACACCTTC.

This clonotype was seen at least ten times. The chain employs TRBV7-2 and TRBJ2-3; 11 nucleotides match TRBD2. Per the germline V gene, CDR1 is SGHTA and CDR2 is FQGNSA. The CDR3 contains 16 residues. V shed 2 bases, J shed 5 bases, and the junction held 6 bases outside the gene matches. Here the CDR3 DNA reads TGTGCCAGCAGCTTATCTAGCGGGGGGAAGGGAGATACGCAGTATTTT. The encoded protein is CASSLSSGGKGDTQYF.

This clonotype was counted at least ten times. This sequence joins TRBV20-1 and TRBJ1-6; a possible D gene is TRBD1 (6 bases). The ends were cut back, 3 bases at V and 2 bases at J, with 11 bases in the middle. The CDR3 length is 15 residues. The germline CDR1 and CDR2 sequences are DFQATT and SNEGSKA (reference sequence). The CDR3, as DNA: TGCAGTGCTAGCCTGGGGGGCGCCTATAATTCACCCCTCCACTTT. This encodes CSASLGGAYNSPLHF.